This passage covers 26 T cell receptor beta chains from one sample sequenced in a study of graft-versus-host responses after intestinal transplantation (dated by TCRdb to the early 2020s). To prepare the library, the immunoSEQ multiplex PCR assay was applied. The table was pulled from immuneACCESS by TCRdb, which kept in-frame rearrangements only. Such tables lose some clones; where checked, under half of the loss comes from unresolved V genes, and the rest has no known cause. This sample comprises some 14,000 clones, 80% to 90% of them detected only once. About 6.3% of the sample lies in the top ten. The sequences come from bone marrow, collected approximately 120 days after intestinal transplantation. All receptors come from a human patient who received an intestinal transplant, so some T cells may come from the graft donor.

The CDR3 DNA follows: TGTGCCAGCAGCCCGAGGCAGACAAAGGCGGATACGCAGTATTTT. Its protein product is CASSPRQTKADTQYF. The chain recombines TRBV7-2 with TRBJ2-3; D not certain. Looked up from germline, CDR1 is SGHTA and CDR2 is FQGNSA. The V gene lost 5 bases and the J gene lost 6 bases, with 18 bases spanning the gap. The CDR3 spans 15 residues.

This chain connects TRBV7-6 to TRBJ1-2, with D unresolved. The CDR3 is 12 residues long. Trimming pared 8 bases from V and 4 bases from J, leaving 11 bases between. Germline-derived CDR1 and CDR2 are SGHVS and FNYEAQ. This CDR3 is CASDRDLYGYTF. CDR3 nucleotides: TGTGCCAGCGATAGGGATCTCTATGGCTACACCTTC. The variable domain in full, with the rest retrieved from reference TRBV7-6 and TRBJ1-2, is GAGVSQSPRYKVTKRGQDVALRCDPISGHVSLYWYRQALGQGPEFLTYFNYEAQQDKSGLPNDRFSAERPEGSISTLTIQRTEQRDSAMYRCASDRDLYGYTFGSGTRLTVV.

V is TRBV4-3 and J is TRBJ2-1; D remains ambiguous. Germline CDR1 and CDR2: LGHNA and YSLEER. The CDR3 is made up of 15 amino acids. Trimming left V 0 bases short and J 0 bases short, with 6 bases between. CDR3 loop: CASSQDTSSYNEQFF. CDR3 bases: TGCGCCAGCAGCCAAGATACGAGCTCCTACAATGAGCAGTTCTTC.

The count of this clone is one. The chain employs TRBV7-2 and TRBJ2-2; D could derive from TRBD1 or TRBD2 (6 bases each). This CDR3 has 15 amino acids. Looked up from germline, CDR1 is SGHTA and CDR2 is FQGNSA. Between the trimmed V and J ends, which lost 6 bases and 5 bases, there was a span of 16 bases. DNA of the CDR3: TGTGCCAGCAGAAAAAGGGGGGCCTCGACCGGGGAGCTGTTTTTT. This gives the protein CASRKRGASTGELFF.

The genes are TRBV25-1 and TRBJ2-7; D gene ambiguous. Deletions cut 2 bases from V and 2 bases from J, with 7 bases between. This CDR3 comprises 13 residues. Germline V gene sequence: CDR1 MGHDK, CDR2 SYGVNS. CDR3 in amino acids: CASSEVMAYEQYF. The CDR3 nucleotides are TGTGCCAGCAGTGAAGTGATGGCCTACGAGCAGTACTTC.

The chain links TRBV7-6 to TRBJ2-7; a weak D match, TRBD2 (5 bases). Germline CDR1 and CDR2: SGHVS and FNYEAQ. V lost 1 base, J lost 2 bases, and 15 bases lay in between. This CDR3 has 16 residues. In DNA form, the CDR3 reads TGTGCCAGCAGCTTAGGGGCGGCGGGTCTCGCCTACGAGCAGTACTTC. Residues: CASSLGAAGLAYEQYF.

About this clone itself: Other DNA sequences in the sample encode the same CDR3. The chain is built from TRBV28 and TRBJ1-5; D is possibly TRBD1 (5 bases). CDR3 length: 15 amino acids. The germline gives CDR1 MDHEN, CDR2 SYDVKM. The V end lost 6 bases, the J end lost 2 bases, and 14 bases lay between the germline ends. The CDR3 loop is CASRWDRKGNQPQHF. The CDR3 DNA is TGTGCCAGCAGGTGGGACCGAAAGGGCAATCAGCCCCAGCATTTT.

The V call is TRBV4-3, the J call TRBJ2-5; 7 bases map to TRBD1. This CDR3 has 14 amino acids. J lost 4 bases, V lost 1 base, and 3 bases had no gene match. The germline V gene encodes CDR1 LGHNA and CDR2 YSLEER. This CDR3 is CASSQGQGGETQYF. The CDR3 nucleotides read TGCGCCAGCAGCCAAGGACAGGGTGGAGAGACCCAGTACTTC.

This chain connects TRBV7-2 to TRBJ2-5; D may match TRBD1 or TRBD2 (6 bases each). CDR3 length: 14 amino acids. Germline V lookup: CDR1 SGHTA, CDR2 FQGNSA. V was pared by 8 bases and J by 3 bases, with 16 bases between. CDR3 amino acids: CASSSLRGEETQYF. Written as DNA, the CDR3 is TGTGCCAGCTCTTCTCTTAGGGGGGAAGAGACCCAGTACTTC. The complete variable domain, with remaining parts taken from reference TRBV7-2 and TRBJ2-5, reads GAGVSQSPSNKVTEKGKDVELRCDPISGHTALYWYRQSLGQGLEFLIYFQGNSAPDKSGLPSDRFSAERTGGSVSTLTIQRTQQEDSAVYLCASSSLRGEETQYFGPGTRLLVL.

This clone was recorded once. CDR3 DNA: TGTGCCAGCAGTGAAGCCGTAGCGGGAGAAGGGGAGCAGTACTTC. The encoded protein is CASSEAVAGEGEQYF. The chain employs TRBV6-1 and TRBJ2-7, with 9 bases identical to TRBD2. This CDR3 is 15 amino acids long. Germline CDR1 reads MNHNS; CDR2 reads SASEGT. Trimming took 0 bases from V and 7 from J; bases not matched to a gene: 7.

V is TRBV28 and J is TRBJ2-3, with unresolved D. CDR1 is MDHEN and CDR2 is SYDVKM in the germline V gene. With 1 base removed from V and 9 bases from J, the gap between germline ends came to 8 bases. The CDR3 is made up of 12 amino acids. The CDR3 loop is CASSLSGVTQYF. In DNA form, the CDR3 reads TGTGCCAGCAGTTTATCAGGAGTCACGCAGTATTTT. The whole variable domain, remainder taken from reference TRBV28 and TRBJ2-3, is DVKVTQSSRYLVKRTGEKVFLECVQDMDHENMFWYRQDPGLGLRLIYFSYDVKMKEKGDIPEGYSVSREKKERFSLILESASTNQTSMYLCASSLSGVTQYFGPGTRLTVL.

The CDR3 here is CASSYYGGTQYF. The CDR3 DNA reads as TGTGCCAGCAGTTACTATGGTGGGACCCAGTACTTC. The rearrangement links TRBV6-5 to TRBJ2-5; no firm D call. V dropped 1 base and J dropped 7 bases, with 7 bases sitting between them. The length of the CDR3 is 12 residues. Germline CDR1 reads MNHEY; CDR2 reads SVGAGI.

The V gene is TRBV28, the J gene TRBJ2-7; 7 bases are shared with TRBD2. CDR1 is MDHEN, CDR2 SYDVKM, per germline. This CDR3 has 15 residues. V dropped 7 bases and J dropped 2; count of bases not matched to a gene: 11. As DNA, the CDR3 is TGTGCCAGCAACTGGGCGAGCGGGGCGACCTACGAGCAGTACTTC. This codes for CASNWASGATYEQYF.

The rearrangement links TRBV9 to TRBJ2-3; TRBD1 matches 11 bases. The length of the CDR3 is 15 residues. The V gene's germline CDR1 is SGDLS and CDR2 YYNGEE. J gave up 1 base and V 4 bases, and 2 bases lay outside the gene matches. As DNA, the CDR3 is TGTGCCAGCAGCCGGACAGGGGGCGGCACAGATACGCAGTATTTT. Encoded protein: CASSRTGGGTDTQYF.

The chain is built from TRBV4-1 and TRBJ1-1; D may be TRBD1 (5 bases). The CDR3 extends over 17 amino acids. From germline, CDR1 is MGHRA and CDR2 YSYEKL. Trimming removed 2 bases at V and 0 bases at J, with 16 bases between. The CDR3 is CASSQRGVPDMNTEAFF. CDR3 DNA: TGCGCCAGCAGCCAACGGGGGGTCCCCGACATGAACACTGAAGCTTTCTTT.

The J gene is TRBJ1-1, the V gene TRBV7-3; D not resolved. From germline, CDR1 is SGHTA and CDR2 FQGTGA. V lost 5 bases to trimming and J lost 5 bases, with 12 bases between them. This CDR3 spans 13 amino acids. CDR3 residues: CASSRKGVTEAFF. The CDR3 DNA reads as TGTGCCAGCAGCCGCAAGGGAGTGACTGAAGCTTTCTTT. Full variable domain (outside the CDR3, taken from reference TRBV7-3 and TRBJ1-1): GAGVSQTPSNKVTEKGKYVELRCDPISGHTALYWYRQSLGQGPEFLIYFQGTGAADDSGLPNDRFFAVRPEGSVSTLKIQRTERGDSAVYLCASSRKGVTEAFFGQGTRLTVV.

The CDR3 sequence is CASSLGTSGRASTDTQYF. The CDR3 DNA is TGTGCCAGCAGCTTAGGGACTAGCGGGAGGGCTAGCACAGATACGCAGTATTTT. V is TRBV11-1 and J is TRBJ2-3; the match to TRBD2 covers 15 bases. The CDR3 runs 18 residues. The V gene's germline CDR1 is SGHAT and CDR2 FQDESV (reference sequence). The V segment lost 1 base and the J segment 0 bases; nucleotides outside the gene matches: 2.

This chain joins TRBV5-6 and TRBJ1-2; D gene uncertain. This CDR3 is 19 amino acids long. Trimming cost V 0 bases and J 4 bases, with 25 bases left between them. The V gene's germline CDR1 is SGHDT and CDR2 YYEEEE. CDR3 loop: CASSLAGAGTARRAYGYTF. The CDR3 DNA reads as TGTGCCAGCAGCTTGGCCGGTGCAGGAACGGCCAGAAGGGCCTATGGCTACACCTTC.

This clone has more than one count but fewer than ten. The V and J genes are TRBV28 and TRBJ2-1, with a tentative D call TRBD2 (6 bases). Germline values: CDR1 MDHEN, CDR2 SYDVKM. The CDR3 runs to 14 residues. The V end was cut by 3 bases, the J end by 5 bases, with 11 bases between. CDR3: CASSFGGSNNEQFF. The CDR3 nucleotides are TGTGCCAGCAGTTTTGGAGGGAGTAACAATGAGCAGTTCTTC. Combining the CDR3 with reference TRBV28 and TRBJ2-1 gives the whole variable domain DVKVTQSSRYLVKRTGEKVFLECVQDMDHENMFWYRQDPGLGLRLIYFSYDVKMKEKGDIPEGYSVSREKKERFSLILESASTNQTSMYLCASSFGGSNNEQFFGPGTRLTVL.

CDR3 in amino acids: CASSGTAFF. DNA for the CDR3: TGTGCCAGCAGCGGGACAGCTTTCTTT. This chain uses TRBV6-1 with TRBJ1-1, with D perhaps TRBD1 (5 bases). The CDR3 length is 9 residues. The V end was cut by 6 bases, the J end by 10 bases, with 6 bases between. Germline values: CDR1 MNHNS, CDR2 SASEGT.

The J gene is TRBJ2-2, the V gene TRBV27, with TRBD1 identical over 9 bases. V dropped 6 bases and J dropped 5; count of bases not matched to a gene: 10. The CDR3 loop spans 16 amino acids. Germline CDR1 and CDR2: MNHEY and SMNVEV (reference sequence). CDR3 DNA sequence: TGTGCCAGCAGGAGTCCGGGACAGGGAATAACCGGGGAGCTGTTTTTT. Translating gives CASRSPGQGITGELFF.

The chain combines TRBV7-6 with TRBJ2-5; the D gene is possibly TRBD2 (7 bases). CDR3 length: 15 residues. Germline V gene data show CDR1 as SGHVS and CDR2 as FNYEAQ. Trimming left V 1 base short and J 5 bases short, with 14 bases between. The CDR3 here is CASSLEQGGGETQYF. The CDR3 DNA is TGTGCCAGCAGCTTAGAACAGGGAGGGGGGGAGACCCAGTACTTC.

This rearrangement joins TRBV28 to TRBJ2-2; 9 bases are a match to TRBD2. The junction had 4 bases not matched to a gene; V was cut back by 10 bases and J by 1 base. The CDR3 loop spans 14 amino acids. Germline V CDR1 and CDR2: MDHEN, SYDVKM. This CDR3 reads CATLTSGNTGELFF. The CDR3 DNA follows: TGTGCCACCCTGACTAGCGGGAACACCGGGGAGCTGTTTTTT.

This chain joins TRBV19 and TRBJ1-5; tentatively, D is TRBD1 (6 bases). Trimming shortened V by 3 bases and J by 2 bases, and 11 bases separated the two germline ends. This CDR3 comprises 15 residues. The germline gives CDR1 LNHDA, CDR2 SQIVND (reference sequence). CDR3 nucleotides: TGTGCCAGTAGTATTTCTTCAGGGGGCAATCAGCCCCAGCATTTT. Residues: CASSISSGGNQPQHF.

V gene TRBV6-5 combines with J gene TRBJ2-2; TRBD2 matches 11 bases. Germline V gene lookup returns CDR1 MNHEY and CDR2 SVGAGI. V lost 6 bases and J lost 7; bases outside the gene matches: 7. This CDR3 is 15 amino acids long. CDR3 nucleotides: TGTGCCAGCAGCCTGACTAGCGGGGTGGGCGGGGAGCTGTTTTTT. Translation gives CASSLTSGVGGELFF.

This chain links TRBV5-6 with TRBJ2-5, with D tentatively TRBD1 (6 bases). CDR3 length equals 15 residues. CDR1 is SGHDT and CDR2 is YYEEEE in the germline V gene. V dropped 3 bases and J dropped 3 bases, with 15 bases sitting between them. CDR3 protein: CASSWGQGSEETQYF. CDR3 nucleotide sequence: TGTGCCAGCAGCTGGGGGCAGGGAAGCGAAGAGACCCAGTACTTC.